This TCR beta chain was retrieved from a study of vaccination and CD4 T cells after COVID-19. Treatment defined: roughly nine-day PBMC culture with coronavirus spike peptide pools or control peptides (ViraFEST assay). Negative selection enriched CD4+ T cells from cultures at nine to eleven days. The Oncomine TCR Beta short-read assay was applied to DNA of cultured CD4+ T cells. Using its own MiXCR run on the PCR reads, TCRdb lists one record per CDR3 protein. The repertoire holds tens of thousands of distinct CDR3 sequences, with 70% as singletons. Study-level results: Reactive clonotype counts went from median around 20 after infection to roughly 40 after vaccination, nonsignificantly.

This clonotype has just a few counts. What it binds is unknown. The CDR3 runs 13 residues. From germline, CDR1 is LNHDA and CDR2 SQIVND (reference sequence). V lost 0 bases to trimming and J lost 6 bases, with 9 bases between them. The chain combines TRBV19 with TRBJ2-7, with a tentative D call TRBD1 (5 bases). Input material: CD4+ T cells from blood, cultured in vitro. The TCR originated in a human donor who had recovered from COVID-19. DNA of the CDR3: TGTGCCAGTAGTATAGAAGGGGTTGGCGAGCAGTACTTC. Amino acids: CASSIEGVGEQYF.